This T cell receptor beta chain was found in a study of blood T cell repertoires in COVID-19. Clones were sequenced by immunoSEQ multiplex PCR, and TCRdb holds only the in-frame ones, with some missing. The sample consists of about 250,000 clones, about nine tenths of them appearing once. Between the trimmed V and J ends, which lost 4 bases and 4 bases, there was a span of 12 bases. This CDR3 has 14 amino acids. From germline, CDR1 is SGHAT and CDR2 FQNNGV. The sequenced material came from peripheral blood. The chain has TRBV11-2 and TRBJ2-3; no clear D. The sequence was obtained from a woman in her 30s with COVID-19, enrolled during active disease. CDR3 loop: CASSSQFSADTQYF. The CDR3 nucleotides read TGTGCCAGCAGCTCGCAATTCAGCGCAGATACGCAGTATTTT.